The 14 T cell receptor beta chains presented below share a single source sample, sequenced in a study of Ad26.COV2.S vaccination and SARS-CoV-2 variants. TCRdb keeps only in-frame clones here, not all; method: immunoSEQ multiplex PCR. The sample yields around 270,000 clones, around 90% seen once. Treatment in this sample: around 19 received Ad26.COV2.S at low or high dose, single or two shots; roughly five received placebo; per-sample allocation not given. Collection of samples fell on day 63 after the first vaccine or placebo injection. This material consisted of peripheral blood, taken in a trial of Ad26.COV2.S vaccine versus placebo. Every receptor here comes from a person between 18 and 65 years old who received the Ad26.COV2.S COVID-19 vaccine or a placebo.

The V call is TRBV2, the J call TRBJ1-6; 7 bases are a match to TRBD1. Trimming took 6 bases from V and 7 from J; bases not matched to a gene: 9. Germline CDR1 is SNHLY and CDR2 is FYNNEI. The CDR3 totals 15 residues. CDR3 in DNA: TGTGCCAGCAGGGCTACAGGGGCCGCGAATTCACCCCTCCACTTT. It is translated as CASRATGAANSPLHF.

V and J are TRBV4-3 and TRBJ1-5; D is unclear. The CDR3 is 14 amino acids. V was shortened by 2 bases and J by 5 bases, with 10 bases between the two germline ends. The germline gives CDR1 LGHNA, CDR2 YSLEER. CDR3 sequence reads: CASSQSAFDQPQHF. CDR3 nucleotides: TGCGCCAGCAGCCAATCGGCATTCGATCAGCCCCAGCATTTT.

V gene TRBV5-1 combines with J gene TRBJ2-7, with D possibly being TRBD2 (6 bases). Germline lookup yields CDR1 SGHRS and CDR2 YFSETQ. The CDR3 runs 15 residues. Trimming left V 5 bases short and J 7 bases short, with 22 bases between. The CDR3 nucleotides are TGCGCCAGCAGTCCCACCGTGGGGGGTTCTGGGGAGCAGTACGTC. Its protein is CASSPTVGGSGEQYV.

This clone has only one observation. This chain links TRBV7-9 with TRBJ1-4; no clear D gene. Germline V CDR1 and CDR2: SEHNR, FQNEAQ (reference sequence). Trimming took 1 base from V and 7 from J, leaving 4 bases between them. The CDR3 totals 12 residues. The CDR3 DNA sequence: TGTGCCAGCAGCTTAGAAGTTGAAAAACTGTTTTTT. This codes for CASSLEVEKLFF.

This clone was counted between two and nine times. CDR3 in amino acids: CASSSGTGGLHSYEQYF. CDR3 sequence (DNA): TGTGCCAGCAGCTCAGGGACAGGGGGCCTCCACTCCTACGAGCAGTACTTC. V usage is TRBV11-2 and J usage is TRBJ2-7; 12 nucleotides align to TRBD1. The CDR3 sequence is 17 residues long. V shed 4 bases and J 0 bases; nucleotides not matched to a gene: 7. Per germline, CDR1 SGHAT and CDR2 FQNNGV.

V is TRBV5-8 and J is TRBJ2-7; 7 nucleotides align to TRBD1. The germline CDR1 and CDR2 sequences are SGHTS and YDEGEE. The trim removed 4 bases at V and 6 bases at J, leaving 10 bases unmatched. This CDR3 region has 14 residues. CDR3 amino acids: CASSPAGGRVEQYF. The CDR3 coding sequence is TGTGCCAGCAGCCCGGCAGGGGGTCGGGTCGAGCAGTACTTC.

The gene calls are TRBV2 and TRBJ2-1; TRBD2 agrees at 8 bases. With 2 bases clipped from V and 5 bases from J, the junction kept 8 bases outside the gene matches. Germline V gene data show CDR1 as SNHLY and CDR2 as FYNNEI. The CDR3 spans 16 residues. The CDR3 reads CASSERSGGINNEQFF. Here the CDR3 DNA reads TGTGCCAGCAGTGAACGGTCGGGAGGGATTAACAATGAGCAGTTCTTC.

The chain uses TRBV25-1 and TRBJ2-2, with 7 bases matching TRBD1. The trim removed 6 bases at V and 5 bases at J, leaving 6 bases unmatched. This CDR3 is built from 14 residues. Germline-derived CDR1 and CDR2 are MGHDK and SYGVNS. In DNA, the CDR3 is TGTGCCAGCAGCGACAGGGTTGTGACCGGGGAGCTGTTTTTT. It codes for CASSDRVVTGELFF.

V gene TRBV9 combines with J gene TRBJ2-3; 9 bases match TRBD2. This CDR3 contains 16 residues. CDR1 is SGDLS, CDR2 YYNGEE, per germline. J gave up 4 bases and V 0 bases, and 6 bases lay outside the gene matches. The CDR3 protein is CASSVEGGGAPDTQYF. The CDR3 DNA reads as TGTGCCAGCAGCGTAGAGGGCGGGGGGGCCCCAGATACGCAGTATTTT.

CDR3 nucleotide sequence: TGTGCCAGCAGTGGTGGTACGCAGGGGAACTCACCCCTCCACTTT. This gives the protein CASSGGTQGNSPLHF. The rearrangement joins TRBV6-2 or TRBV6-3 to TRBJ1-6; the D gene is possibly TRBD1 (6 bases). Trimming took 5 bases from V and 10 from J, leaving 18 bases between them. CDR1 is MNHEY and CDR2 is SVGEGT in the germline V gene. The CDR3 runs 15 residues.

The chain uses TRBV18 and TRBJ1-6; tentative D call: TRBD1 (5 bases). The CDR3 runs 14 residues. Between the trimmed V and J ends, which lost 4 bases and 9 bases, there was a span of 13 bases. Germline-derived CDR1 and CDR2 are KGHSH and LQKENI. The CDR3 bases are TGTGCCAGCTCACTAGACAGTCCGGCTTCACCCCTCCACTTT. This codes for CASSLDSPASPLHF. Full variable domain (outside the CDR3, taken from reference TRBV18 and TRBJ1-6): NAGVMQNPRHLVRRRGQEARLRCSPMKGHSHVYWYRQLPEEGLKFMVYLQKENIIDESGMPKERFSAEFPKEGPSILRIQQVVRGDSAAYFCASSLDSPASPLHFGNGTRLTVT.

J is TRBJ1-5 and V is TRBV2; TRBD1 matches at 10 bases. The CDR3 is 17 residues long. CDR1 is SNHLY and CDR2 is FYNNEI in the germline V gene. J gave up 0 bases and V 6 bases, and 8 bases lay outside the gene matches. CDR3 nucleotide sequence: TGTGCCAGCAGCCCGGGACAGGGGTCATATAGCAATCAGCCCCAGCATTTT. Its translation is CASSPGQGSYSNQPQHF.

The chain combines TRBV27 with TRBJ2-3; 7 positions agree with TRBD2. With 2 bases clipped from V and 4 bases from J, the junction kept 15 bases outside the gene matches. The CDR3 consists of 18 residues. From germline, CDR1 is MNHEY and CDR2 SMNVEV (reference sequence). The CDR3 is CASSLIGAGSGRADTQYF. The CDR3 region has the DNA TGTGCCAGCAGTTTAATAGGAGCGGGGAGCGGACGTGCAGATACGCAGTATTTT.

The chain carries TRBV4-1 and TRBJ1-2; D unresolved. Looked up from germline, CDR1 is MGHRA and CDR2 is YSYEKL. V was trimmed by 1 base and J by 4 bases, leaving 13 bases between them. This CDR3 has 15 residues. For the CDR3, the DNA is TGCGCCAGCAGCCAAGGGTACGGTATAAGCTATGGCTACACCTTC. Its protein is CASSQGYGISYGYTF.